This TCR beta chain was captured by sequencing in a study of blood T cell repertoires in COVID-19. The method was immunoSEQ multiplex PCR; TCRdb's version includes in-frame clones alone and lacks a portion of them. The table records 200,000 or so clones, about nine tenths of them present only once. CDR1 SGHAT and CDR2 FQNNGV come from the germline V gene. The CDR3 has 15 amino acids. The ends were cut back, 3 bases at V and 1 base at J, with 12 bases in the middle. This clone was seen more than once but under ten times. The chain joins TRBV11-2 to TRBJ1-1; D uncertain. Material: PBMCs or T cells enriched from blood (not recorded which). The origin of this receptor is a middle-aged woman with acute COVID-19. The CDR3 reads CASSFVMGKNTEAFF. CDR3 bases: TGTGCCAGCAGCTTCGTCATGGGCAAGAACACTGAAGCTTTCTTT.